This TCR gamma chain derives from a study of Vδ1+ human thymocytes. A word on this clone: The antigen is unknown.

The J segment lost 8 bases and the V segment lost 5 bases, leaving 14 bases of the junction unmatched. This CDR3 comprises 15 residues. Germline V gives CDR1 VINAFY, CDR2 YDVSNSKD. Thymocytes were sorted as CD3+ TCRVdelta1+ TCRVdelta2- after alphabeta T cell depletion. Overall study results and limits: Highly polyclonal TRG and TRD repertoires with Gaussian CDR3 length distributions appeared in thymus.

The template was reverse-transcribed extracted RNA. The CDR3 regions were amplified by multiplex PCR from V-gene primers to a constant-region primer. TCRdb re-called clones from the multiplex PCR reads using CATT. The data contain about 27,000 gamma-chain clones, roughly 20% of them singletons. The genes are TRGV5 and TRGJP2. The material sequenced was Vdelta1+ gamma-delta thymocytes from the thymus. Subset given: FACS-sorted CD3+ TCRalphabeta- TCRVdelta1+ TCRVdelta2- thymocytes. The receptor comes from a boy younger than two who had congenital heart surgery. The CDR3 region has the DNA TGTGCCACCTGGGGCGGGCCGGGATTAGATTGGATCAAGACGTTT. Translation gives CATWGGPGLDWIKTF.